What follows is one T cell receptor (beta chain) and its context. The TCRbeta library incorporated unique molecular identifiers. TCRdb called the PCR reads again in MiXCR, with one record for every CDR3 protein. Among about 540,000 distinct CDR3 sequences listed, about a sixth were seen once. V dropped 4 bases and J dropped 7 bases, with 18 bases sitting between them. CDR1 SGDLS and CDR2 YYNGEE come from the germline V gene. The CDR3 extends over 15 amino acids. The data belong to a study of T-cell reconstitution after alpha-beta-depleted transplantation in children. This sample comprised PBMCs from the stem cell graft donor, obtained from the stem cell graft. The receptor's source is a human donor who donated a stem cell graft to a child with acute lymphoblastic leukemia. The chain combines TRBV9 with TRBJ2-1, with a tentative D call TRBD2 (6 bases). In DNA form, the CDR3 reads TGTGCCAGCAGCCCGCCCCCGGGAGAGACGAATGAGCAGTTCTTC. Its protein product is CASSPPPGETNEQFF.